The clone carrying this T cell receptor beta chain was counted ten times or more. The antigen is unknown. The data derive from a study of response to subunit inactivated influenza vaccine. Study-wide results and caveats: Only a handful of new T cells, the authors suggested, are recruited with each seasonal influenza vaccination.

Germline V CDR1 and CDR2: SGHAT, FQNNGV. The CDR3 covers 11 residues. The V end was cut by 6 bases, the J end by 5 bases, with 5 bases between. TCRdb used MiXCR to reprocess the RT-PCR reads, holding one entry per CDR3 protein. The table lists approximately 700,000 distinct CDR3 sequences, more than 15% of them singletons, with more than 9% in the top ten. The input for sequencing was PBMCs from blood, taken 11 to 12 days after vaccination. The rearrangement uses TRBV11-2 and TRBJ2-1; D uncertain. This TCR was recovered from a middle-aged man who received an inactivated influenza vaccine. CDR3 region: CASRDNNEQFF. CDR3 sequence (DNA): TGTGCCAGCAGGGATAACAATGAGCAGTTCTTC.